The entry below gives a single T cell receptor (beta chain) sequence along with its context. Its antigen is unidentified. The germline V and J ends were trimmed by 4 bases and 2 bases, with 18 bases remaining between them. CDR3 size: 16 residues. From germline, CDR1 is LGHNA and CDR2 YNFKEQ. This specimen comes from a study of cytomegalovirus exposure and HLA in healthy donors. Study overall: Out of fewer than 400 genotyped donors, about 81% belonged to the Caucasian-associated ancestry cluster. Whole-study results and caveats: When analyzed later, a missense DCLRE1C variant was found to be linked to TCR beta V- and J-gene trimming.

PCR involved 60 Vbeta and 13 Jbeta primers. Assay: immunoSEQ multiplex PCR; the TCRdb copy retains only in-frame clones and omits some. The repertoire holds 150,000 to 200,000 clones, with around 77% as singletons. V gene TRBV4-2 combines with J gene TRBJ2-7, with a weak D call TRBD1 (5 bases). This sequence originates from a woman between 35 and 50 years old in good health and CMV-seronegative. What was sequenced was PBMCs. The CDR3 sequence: CASSRLQVGQTYEQYF. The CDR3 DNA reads TGTGCCAGCAGCCGTTTACAGGTGGGCCAAACCTACGAGCAGTACTTC.